This T cell receptor (beta chain) appears in the sequencing data of a study of cytomegalovirus exposure and HLA in healthy donors. PCR was performed using 60 Vbeta and 13 Jbeta primers. Using immunoSEQ multiplex PCR, the repertoire was profiled, and TCRdb retains in-frame clones only, with some absent. Of about 150,000 clones listed, 82% are singletons. The germline CDR1 and CDR2 sequences are LNHDA and SQIVND (reference sequence). Trimming took 7 bases from V and 0 from J, leaving 9 bases between them. The CDR3 covers 14 residues. The sequence was obtained from a woman aged 45-65 years in good health and CMV-seropositive. Source material: PBMCs. V gene TRBV19 combines with J gene TRBJ1-4, with no clear D. CDR3 DNA: TGTGCCAGTACACAGCCACCAACTAATGAAAAACTGTTTTTT. This encodes CASTQPPTNEKLFF.